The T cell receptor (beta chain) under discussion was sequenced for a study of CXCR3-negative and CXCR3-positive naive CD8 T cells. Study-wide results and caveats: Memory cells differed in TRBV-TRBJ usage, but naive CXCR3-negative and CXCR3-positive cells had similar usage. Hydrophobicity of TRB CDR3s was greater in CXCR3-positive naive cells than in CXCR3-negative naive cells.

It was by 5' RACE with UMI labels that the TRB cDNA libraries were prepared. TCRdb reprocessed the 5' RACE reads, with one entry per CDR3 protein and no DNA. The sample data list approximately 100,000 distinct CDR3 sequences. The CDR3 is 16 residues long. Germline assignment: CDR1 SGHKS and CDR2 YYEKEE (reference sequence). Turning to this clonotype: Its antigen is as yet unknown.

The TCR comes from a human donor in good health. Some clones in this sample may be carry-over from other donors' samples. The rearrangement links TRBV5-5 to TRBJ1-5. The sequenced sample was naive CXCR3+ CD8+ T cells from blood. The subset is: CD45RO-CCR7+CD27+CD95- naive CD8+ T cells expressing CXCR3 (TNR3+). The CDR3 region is CASSLGQGTVDQPQHF. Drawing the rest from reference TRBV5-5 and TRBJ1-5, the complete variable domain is DAGVTQSPTHLIKTRGQQVTLRCSPISGHKSVSWYQQVLGQGPQFIFQYYEKEERGRGNFPDRFSARQFPNYSSELNVNALLLGDSALYLCASSLGQGTVDQPQHFGDGTRLSIL.